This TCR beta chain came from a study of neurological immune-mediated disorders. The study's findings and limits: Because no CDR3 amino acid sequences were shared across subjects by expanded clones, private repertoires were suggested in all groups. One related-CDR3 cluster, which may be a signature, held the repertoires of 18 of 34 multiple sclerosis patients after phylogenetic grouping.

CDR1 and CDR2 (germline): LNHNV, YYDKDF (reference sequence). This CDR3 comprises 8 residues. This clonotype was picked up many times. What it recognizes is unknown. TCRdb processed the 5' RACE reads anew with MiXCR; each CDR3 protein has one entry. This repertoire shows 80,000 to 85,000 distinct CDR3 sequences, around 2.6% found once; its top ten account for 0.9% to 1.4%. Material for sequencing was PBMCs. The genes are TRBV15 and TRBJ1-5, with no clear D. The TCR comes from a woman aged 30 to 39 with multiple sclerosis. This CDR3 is CSNQPQHF. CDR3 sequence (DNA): TGTAGCAATCAGCCCCAGCATTTT.